These T cell receptor beta chains were read from a single sample in a study of cytomegalovirus exposure and HLA in healthy donors. This table comes from immunoSEQ multiplex PCR, and its TCRdb copy is limited to in-frame clones, with some not included. The sample consists of a few hundred thousand clones, 75% to 90% of them appearing once. Sequencing was carried out using PBMCs. The receptors stem from a woman between 18 and 29 years old in good health and CMV-seronegative. The CDR3 runs from the conserved cysteine through the conserved F or W. D genes are given only for firm matches. Clone size is stated in some rows and not others, as once, few, many or a class when expanded.

v_gene	d_gene	j_gene	abundance	CDR3aa	CDR3nt
TRBV7-8	TRBD1	TRBJ1-6	NA	CASSEVGQGKFSPLHF	TGTGCCAGCAGCGAAGTGGGACAGGGGAAATTTTCACCCCTCCACTTT
TRBV28	NA	TRBJ1-2	NA	CASSKGGRYYGYTF	TGTGCCAGCAGCAAGGGGGGGAGGTACTATGGCTACACCTTC
TRBV14	TRBD1	TRBJ2-7	NA	CASSRFGTGSHEQYF	TGTGCCAGCAGCCGTTTCGGGACAGGGAGCCACGAGCAGTACTTC
TRBV15	NA	TRBJ2-2	NA	CATRKGAPLTGELFF	TGTGCCACCAGGAAAGGGGCCCCGCTGACCGGGGAGCTGTTTTTT
TRBV27	NA	TRBJ1-5	NA	CASSLNRLSNQPQHF	TGTGCCAGCAGTTTAAACAGGTTAAGCAATCAGCCCCAGCATTTT
TRBV30	NA	TRBJ2-1	once	CAWRKTSGEQFF	TGTGCCTGGAGAAAGACTAGTGGAGAGCAGTTCTTC
TRBV7-9	NA	TRBJ2-3	NA	CASSPEYDTDTQYF	TGTGCCAGCAGCCCCGAGTACGACACAGATACGCAGTATTTT
TRBV5-1	TRBD1	TRBJ2-1	NA	CASSLPGTGYYNEQFF	TGCGCCAGCAGCTTGCCAGGGACAGGGTATTACAATGAGCAGTTCTTC
TRBV18	TRBD2	TRBJ2-7	NA	CASSPPGLAGDYEQYF	TGTGCCAGCTCACCACCGGGGCTAGCGGGAGACTACGAGCAGTACTTC
TRBV18	TRBD2	TRBJ2-5	NA	CASSPGTSYLETQYF	TGTGCCAGCTCACCAGGGACTAGCTACCTTGAGACCCAGTACTTC
TRBV28	TRBD1	TRBJ2-7	NA	CASRPTGQGVGQYF	TGTGCCAGCAGACCCACCGGACAGGGGGTAGGGCAGTACTTC
TRBV27	NA	TRBJ2-1	NA	CASTGTGNNEQFF	TGTGCCAGCACCGGGACTGGAAACAATGAGCAGTTCTTC
TRBV4-1	NA	TRBJ1-6	NA	CASSQTGTKTPLHF	TGCGCCAGCAGCCAAACAGGGACTAAAACACCCCTCCACTTT
TRBV5-1	NA	TRBJ1-1	NA	CASSLANGRAEAFF	TGCGCCAGCAGCTTGGCCAATGGGAGGGCTGAAGCTTTCTTT
TRBV6-5	TRBD1	TRBJ1-2	NA	CASSYYRGYGYTF	TGTGCCAGCAGTTACTACAGGGGGTATGGCTACACCTTC
TRBV27	NA	TRBJ1-2	NA	CASSLLGEDGYTF	TGTGCCAGCAGTTTATTAGGGGAGGATGGCTACACCTTC
TRBV18	TRBD2	TRBJ2-1	NA	CASSPDRVGLAGGEQFF	TGTGCCAGCTCACCCGACAGGGTCGGACTAGCGGGAGGTGAGCAGTTCTTC
TRBV2	NA	TRBJ2-3	NA	CASSGGTGNTDTQYF	TGTGCCAGCAGTGGGGGGACTGGGAACACAGATACGCAGTATTTT
TRBV9	TRBD2	TRBJ2-7	few	CASSDYGTSVEQYF	TGTGCCAGCAGCGACTACGGGACTAGCGTCGAGCAGTACTTC
TRBV7-6	NA	TRBJ2-2	once	CASSLSMGLLFPSNTGELFF	TGTGCCAGCAGCCTGTCGATGGGACTCCTCTTTCCTTCGAACACCGGGGAGCTGTTTTTT
TRBV19	NA	TRBJ2-3	NA	CASRTSAPTDTQYF	TGTGCCAGTAGGACGAGCGCCCCCACAGATACGCAGTATTTT
TRBV19	NA	TRBJ2-7	NA	CAGYSRDSSYEQYF	TGTGCCGGATACTCCCGGGACTCTTCCTACGAGCAGTACTTC
TRBV28	TRBD1	TRBJ1-1	NA	CASSFRGLNTEAFF	TGTGCCAGCAGTTTTAGGGGGCTGAACACTGAAGCTTTCTTT
TRBV6-1	NA	TRBJ1-1	NA	CASSETPLNGRDTEAFF	TGTGCCAGCAGTGAAACGCCATTGAATGGGAGGGACACTGAAGCTTTCTTT
TRBV4-1	NA	TRBJ2-7	NA	CASSQDPSGVQYF	TGCGCCAGCAGCCAAGATCCTTCGGGGGTACAGTACTTC
TRBV6-4	NA	TRBJ1-1	NA	CASSDREGTEAFF	TGTGCCAGCAGTGACAGGGAGGGTACTGAAGCTTTCTTT
TRBV15	NA	TRBJ1-5	NA	CATSSSIAFNQPQHF	TGTGCCACCAGTTCCTCTATTGCATTCAATCAGCCCCAGCATTTT
TRBV28	TRBD1	TRBJ1-4	NA	CASRPGQGFTWRGTNEKLFF	TGTGCCAGCAGGCCGGGACAGGGATTCACGTGGCGTGGCACTAATGAAAAACTGTTTTTT
TRBV5-8	NA	TRBJ1-1	many	CASSLRQGIMNTEAFF	TGTGCCAGCAGCTTGAGGCAGGGAATTATGAACACTGAAGCTTTCTTT
TRBV28	TRBD2	TRBJ2-3	NA	CASSRVLTSGGATDTQYF	TGTGCCAGCAGCCGTGTCCTAACAAGCGGGGGGGCGACAGATACGCAGTATTTT
TRBV11-2	TRBD1	TRBJ2-5	NA	CASRAGQGRETQYF	TGTGCCAGCAGGGCGGGACAGGGCCGGGAGACCCAGTACTTC
TRBV7-9	TRBD1	TRBJ1-2	NA	CASSLWDRVSDGYTF	TGTGCCAGCAGCTTATGGGACAGGGTTTCTGATGGCTACACCTTC
TRBV7-9	NA	TRBJ2-1	NA	CASSSPPGSVKKFF	TGTGCCAGCAGCTCCCCCCCCGGGTCAGTAAAGAAGTTCTTC
TRBV19	NA	TRBJ1-5	NA	CATRPPSGVMSNQPQHF	TGTGCCACCCGACCCCCGTCAGGGGTTATGAGCAATCAGCCCCAGCATTTT
TRBV7-3	NA	TRBJ1-1	NA	CASSLEGNTEAFF	TGTGCCAGCAGCTTGGAGGGGAACACTGAAGCTTTCTTT
TRBV4-2	TRBD2	TRBJ2-3	NA	CASSQARTSGGQDTQYF	TGTGCCAGCAGCCAAGCCCGGACTAGCGGGGGGCAGGATACGCAGTATTTT
TRBV2	NA	TRBJ2-3	NA	CASSTHYLDESLKSTDTQYF	TGTGCCAGCAGTACACACTACCTCGACGAATCCCTAAAGAGCACAGATACGCAGTATTTT
TRBV19	TRBD1	TRBJ2-7	NA	CASSRGQEYYEQYF	TGTGCCAGTAGTAGGGGACAGGAATACTACGAGCAGTACTTC
TRBV4-1	TRBD1	TRBJ1-5	few	CASSVQGYQPQHF	TGCGCCAGCAGCGTACAGGGGTATCAGCCCCAGCATTTT
TRBV28	NA	TRBJ1-5	few	CASSLSGIKPQHF	TGTGCCAGCAGTTTGTCGGGAATTAAGCCCCAGCATTTT
TRBV4-1	NA	TRBJ1-2	NA	CASSQDLRTNYGYTF	TGCGCCAGCAGCCAAGATCTGCGGACTAACTATGGCTACACCTTC
TRBV7-2	TRBD1	TRBJ1-4	once	CASSGQGGEKLFF	TGTGCCAGCAGCGGACAGGGTGGTGAAAAACTGTTTTTT
TRBV11-2	NA	TRBJ1-1	NA	CASTLPGVLSEAFF	TGTGCCAGCACCTTACCGGGGGTTTTATCTGAAGCTTTCTTT
TRBV7-8	TRBD1	TRBJ2-5	few	CASSLAPGQGETQYF	TGTGCCAGCAGCTTAGCCCCGGGACAGGGAGAGACCCAGTACTTC
TRBV10-3	TRBD1	TRBJ2-7	NA	CAISELGTGTYEQYF	TGTGCCATCAGTGAGTTGGGGACAGGGACCTACGAGCAGTACTTC
TRBV5-5	TRBD1	TRBJ2-6	once	CASSLGGQGAVSGANVLTF	TGTGCCAGCAGCTTGGGAGGACAGGGGGCCGTCTCTGGGGCCAACGTCCTGACTTTC
TRBV28	NA	TRBJ1-2	NA	CASSPPTGGIHGYTF	TGTGCCAGCAGTCCCCCCACAGGAGGGATCCATGGCTACACCTTC
TRBV18	NA	TRBJ1-1	NA	CASSPRPGHLNTEAFF	TGTGCCAGCTCACCCCGCCCGGGACATCTGAACACTGAAGCTTTCTTT